The present T cell receptor (beta chain) was sequenced within a study of blood T cell repertoires in COVID-19. For the study at large: Donors in the United States, Italy and Spain gave samples during acute or convalescent COVID-19. T cells, B-cell-depleted T cells, or PBMCs supplied cDNA or gDNA.

Germline assignment: CDR1 SGHRS and CDR2 YFSETQ. The CDR3 runs 14 residues. The V gene end was trimmed by 4 bases and the J gene end by 2 bases; junction bases not matched to a gene: 2. The table came from immunoSEQ multiplex PCR; TCRdb's copy has only in-frame clones and leaves some out. The profile shows 130,000 to 150,000 clones, under 85% of them singletons. The chain employs TRBV5-1 and TRBJ2-2, with 7 bases fitting TRBD1. This clonotype was obtained from a woman older than 75 in a cohort sampled during active or convalescent COVID-19. Sequencing was done on a sample of peripheral blood. The DNA for the CDR3 is TGCGCCAGCAGCCGGGACAGCAACACCGGGGAGCTGTTTTTT. Residues: CASSRDSNTGELFF.